This T cell receptor beta chain was retrieved from a study of shared clonotypes between healthy human individuals. The CDR3 is 14 amino acids. Looked up from germline, CDR1 is MNHEY and CDR2 is SMNVEV (reference sequence). V shed 0 bases and J shed 7 bases, with 9 bases lying between them. Many counts were recorded for this clone. No antigen is known for it. Overall study findings and caveats: Clonotype sharing across donors was expected to vary with sequencing depth.

Genomic DNA (from each subset) was split evenly across several immunoSEQ plates. DNA input for the unsorted PBMC replicate PCRs was around 300 ng, some 31,000 T cell genomes. Data came from immunoSEQ multiplex PCR; TCRdb stores just in-frame clones and leaves some out. The sample consists of a few hundred thousand clones, 70% to 80% of them appearing once. None of the donors, who were healthy HIV-negative adults, had recently had acute infections or vaccinations. The V call is TRBV27, the J call TRBJ1-4; D may be TRBD1 (5 bases). Input material: PBMCs. The clonotype originates from a middle-aged woman in good health. Some clones in this sample may be carry-over from other donors' samples. CDR3 amino acids: CASSLSWGGEKLFF. The DNA of the CDR3 is TGTGCCAGCAGTTTATCATGGGGCGGTGAAAAACTGTTTTTT.